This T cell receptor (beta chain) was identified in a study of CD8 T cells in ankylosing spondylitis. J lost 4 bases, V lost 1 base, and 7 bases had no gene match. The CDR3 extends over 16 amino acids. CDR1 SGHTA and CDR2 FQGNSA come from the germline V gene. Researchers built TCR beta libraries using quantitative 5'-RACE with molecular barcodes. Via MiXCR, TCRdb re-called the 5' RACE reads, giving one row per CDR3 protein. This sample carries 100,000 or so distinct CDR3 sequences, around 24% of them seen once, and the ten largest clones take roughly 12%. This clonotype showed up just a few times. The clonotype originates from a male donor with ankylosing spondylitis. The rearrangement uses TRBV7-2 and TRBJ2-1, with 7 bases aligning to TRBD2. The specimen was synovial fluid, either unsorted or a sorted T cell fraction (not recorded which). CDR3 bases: TGTGCCAGCAGCTTAGGGGGCGGGAGAGGTTACAATGAGCAGTTCTTC. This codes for CASSLGGGRGYNEQFF.